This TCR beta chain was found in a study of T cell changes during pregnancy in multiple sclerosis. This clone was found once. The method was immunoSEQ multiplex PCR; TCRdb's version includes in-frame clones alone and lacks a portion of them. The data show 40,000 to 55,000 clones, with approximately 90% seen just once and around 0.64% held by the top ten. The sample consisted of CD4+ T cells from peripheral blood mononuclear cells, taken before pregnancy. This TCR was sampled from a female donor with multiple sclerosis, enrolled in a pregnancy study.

The CDR3, as DNA: TGTGCCAGCAGCTTTCAGCGGGATACGCAGTATTTT. Protein product: CASSFQRDTQYF. The V gene is TRBV7-9, the J gene TRBJ2-3; a weak D match, TRBD2 (5 bases). This CDR3 contains 12 residues. V was cut by 3 bases and J by 6 bases, with 7 bases left in between. Germline assignment: CDR1 SEHNR and CDR2 FQNEAQ (reference sequence).